The 8 T cell receptor beta chains below come from one sample, sequenced in a study of blood T cell repertoires in COVID-19. TCRdb keeps only in-frame clones here, not all; method: immunoSEQ multiplex PCR. This repertoire shows some 200,000 clones, more than 65% found once; its top ten account for about 13%. Sequencing used peripheral blood. Receptor source: a human donor in a cohort sampled during active COVID-19.

The chain recombines TRBV2 with TRBJ1-6; D unresolved. V shed 8 bases and J shed 1 base, with 6 bases lying between them. CDR3 size: 13 residues. Per germline, CDR1 SNHLY and CDR2 FYNNEI. The CDR3 here is CASGASYNSPLHF. CDR3 nucleotides: TGTGCCAGCGGTGCGTCCTATAATTCACCCCTCCACTTT.

The rearrangement links TRBV7-2 to TRBJ1-1; D is unclear. The V end was cut by 6 bases, the J end by 1 base, with 12 bases between. The CDR3 extends over 14 amino acids. The germline V gene has CDR1 SGHTA and CDR2 FQGNSA. This chain's CDR3 is CASSIREPNTEAFF. CDR3 DNA: TGTGCCAGCAGTATCCGGGAGCCGAACACTGAAGCTTTCTTT. The full variable domain, its missing parts supplied by reference TRBV7-2 and TRBJ1-1, is GAGVSQSPSNKVTEKGKDVELRCDPISGHTALYWYRQSLGQGLEFLIYFQGNSAPDKSGLPSDRFSAERTGGSVSTLTIQRTQQEDSAVYLCASSIREPNTEAFFGQGTRLTVV.

V is TRBV30 and J is TRBJ2-3; 7 nucleotides agree with TRBD1. CDR1 is GTSNPN, CDR2 SVGIG, per germline (reference sequence). With V trimmed by 4 bases and J by 3 bases, 7 bases remained unmatched. This CDR3 region has 14 residues. CDR3 sequence (DNA): TGTGCCTGGATAGCGAGGGGGCGTACAGATACGCAGTATTTT. Its protein is CAWIARGRTDTQYF.

This clone was seen a handful of times. J is TRBJ1-6 and V is TRBV6-6; D not resolved. This CDR3 comprises 13 residues. In germline, CDR1 is MNHNY, CDR2 SVGAGI (reference sequence). Between the trimmed V and J ends, which lost 11 bases and 4 bases, there was a span of 12 bases. Here the CDR3 reads CAARRVYNSPLHF. The DNA for the CDR3 is TGTGCCGCGAGGAGGGTATATAATTCACCCCTCCACTTT.

The chain combines TRBV28 with TRBJ2-2; 7 nucleotides align to TRBD1. Germline CDR1 and CDR2: MDHEN and SYDVKM. The length of the CDR3 is 15 residues. After removal of 3 bases from V and 3 bases from J, the junction contained 4 bases not matched to a gene. The CDR3 here is CASSFKQGYTGELFF. DNA of the CDR3: TGTGCCAGCAGTTTCAAACAGGGGTACACCGGGGAGCTGTTTTTT.

The chain links TRBV6-2 or TRBV6-3 to TRBJ1-1; no clear D. This CDR3 has 15 residues. Germline lookup yields CDR1 MNHEY and CDR2 SVGEGT. Deletions cut 5 bases from V and 2 bases from J, with 15 bases between. For the CDR3, the DNA is TGTGCCAGCAGTCTCCCTGGGGAGTCCAACACTGAAGCTTTCTTT. This translates into CASSLPGESNTEAFF.

The genes are TRBV7-6 and TRBJ2-7, with D perhaps matching TRBD1 (5 bases). V was shortened by 5 bases and J by 0 bases, with 14 bases between the two germline ends. The CDR3 spans 15 residues. Germline CDR1 and CDR2: SGHVS and FNYEAQ. The CDR3 DNA follows: TGTGCCAGCAGCCCACAGGCACATGACTCCTACGAGCAGTACTTC. Protein: CASSPQAHDSYEQYF. The variable domain in full, completed from reference TRBV7-6 and TRBJ2-7, reads GAGVSQSPRYKVTKRGQDVALRCDPISGHVSLYWYRQALGQGPEFLTYFNYEAQQDKSGLPNDRFSAERPEGSISTLTIQRTEQRDSAMYRCASSPQAHDSYEQYFGPGTRLTVT.

This chain connects TRBV28 to TRBJ2-5, with D maybe TRBD2 (6 bases). The V end was cut by 8 bases, the J end by 3 bases, with 22 bases between. The CDR3 extends over 16 amino acids. In germline, CDR1 is MDHEN, CDR2 SYDVKM. The CDR3 sequence: CASYSTPSGQKETQYF. DNA for the CDR3: TGTGCCAGCTATTCAACTCCGAGCGGGCAGAAAGAGACCCAGTACTTC.